The 11 T cell receptor beta chains below all came from one sample that was sequenced in a study of PD-L1 blockade in urothelial cancer. Generated by immunoSEQ multiplex PCR, the TCRdb table keeps only in-frame clones and is missing some. The sample has about 82,000 clones; around 76% are singletons. Source: PBMCs, taken around atezolizumab (anti-PD-L1) treatment. Receptors originate from a man between 65 and 85 years old with urothelial cancer.

This clone was found a few times. V usage is TRBV7-3 and J usage is TRBJ2-7; 8 positions agree with TRBD2. Germline V gene sequence: CDR1 SGHTA, CDR2 FQGTGA. The CDR3 extends over 16 amino acids. Losses at the gene ends were 8 bases for V and 9 bases for J; bases not matched to a gene: 21. The CDR3 spells CASGRNSGVPYEWQYF. DNA of the CDR3: TGTGCCAGCGGGAGGAATAGCGGGGTACCTTACGAGTGGCAGTACTTC. The whole variable domain, filled in from reference TRBV7-3 and TRBJ2-7, reads GAGVSQTPSNKVTEKGKYVELRCDPISGHTALYWYRQSLGQGPEFLIYFQGTGAADDSGLPNDRFFAVRPEGSVSTLKIQRTERGDSAVYLCASGRNSGVPYEWQYFGPGTRLTVT.

The chain is built from TRBV11-2 and TRBJ1-2, with 9 bases that match TRBD1. The trim removed 3 bases at V and 5 bases at J, leaving 10 bases unmatched. CDR3 length equals 16 residues. CDR1 is SGHAT and CDR2 is FQNNGV in the germline V gene. CDR3 sequence reads: CASSFSRQGGLYGYTF. Here the CDR3 DNA reads TGTGCCAGCAGCTTCTCCCGACAGGGGGGTCTGTATGGCTACACCTTC.

V and J are TRBV5-1 and TRBJ1-6, with 8 bases that match TRBD1. V dropped 0 bases and J dropped 6; count of bases not matched to a gene: 2. This CDR3 region has 15 residues. Germline CDR1 reads SGHRS; CDR2 reads YFSETQ. The CDR3 coding sequence is TGCGCCAGCAGCTTGGGGACAGGGCGTAATTCACCCCTCCACTTT. The encoded protein is CASSLGTGRNSPLHF.

The chain carries TRBV15 and TRBJ2-5; 7 nucleotides line up with TRBD1. Germline CDR1 is LNHNV and CDR2 is YYDKDF (reference sequence). The length of the CDR3 is 13 residues. The V segment lost 6 bases and the J segment 6 bases; nucleotides outside the gene matches: 7. The CDR3 loop reads CATSPDREQTQYF. CDR3 nucleotides: TGTGCCACCAGTCCTGACAGGGAACAGACCCAGTACTTC.

Written as DNA, the CDR3 is TGTGCCAGCATTAACCCAGGGTACACAGATACGCAGTATTTT. Translation gives CASINPGYTDTQYF. The chain links TRBV6-1 to TRBJ2-3, with a weak D call TRBD1 (5 bases). CDR1 is MNHNS, CDR2 SASEGT, per germline. The CDR3 has 14 amino acids. Between the trimmed V and J ends, which lost 7 bases and 2 bases, there was a span of 13 bases.

The chain joins TRBV6-6 to TRBJ2-3, with 7 bases fitting TRBD2. There are 15 residues in the CDR3. V lost 2 bases and J lost 6; bases outside the gene matches: 8. The V gene's germline CDR1 is MNHNY and CDR2 SVGAGI (reference sequence). The chain's CDR3 is CASSYRGRGVDTQYF. The CDR3 bases are TGTGCCAGCAGTTACCGCGGGAGAGGGGTGGATACGCAGTATTTT.

The J gene is TRBJ2-5, the V gene TRBV27; 8 bases line up with TRBD1. V dropped 5 bases and J dropped 2; count of bases not matched to a gene: 10. The CDR3 loop spans 16 amino acids. The germline V gene encodes CDR1 MNHEY and CDR2 SMNVEV (reference sequence). For the CDR3, the DNA is TGTGCCAGCAGTCCACCTAGAAGGACAGGGCAAGAGACCCAGTACTTC. Amino acids: CASSPPRRTGQETQYF.

The chain carries TRBV19 and TRBJ2-7; 10 positions match TRBD1. The V and J ends lost 5 bases and 4 bases, in that order; junction bases with no gene match: 8. The CDR3 runs to 15 residues. The germline gives CDR1 LNHDA, CDR2 SQIVND (reference sequence). This CDR3 is CASSLGQGGSYEQYF. The CDR3 DNA sequence: TGTGCCAGTAGTCTCGGACAGGGGGGGAGTTACGAGCAGTACTTC. The full variable domain, with the rest looked up from reference TRBV19 and TRBJ2-7, is DGGITQSPKYLFRKEGQNVTLSCEQNLNHDAMYWYRQDPGQGLRLIYYSQIVNDFQKGDIAEGYSVSREKKESFPLTVTSAQKNPTAFYLCASSLGQGGSYEQYFGPGTRLTVT.

The rearrangement uses TRBV4-2 and TRBJ2-3; 8 bases align to TRBD1. Germline values: CDR1 LGHNA, CDR2 YNFKEQ. The CDR3 spans 16 residues. The ends lost 0 bases at V and 5 bases at J; junction bases unmatched: 7. The CDR3 region is CASSQEADRVGDTQYF. CDR3 bases: TGTGCCAGCAGCCAAGAAGCGGACAGGGTGGGAGATACGCAGTATTTT.

The rearrangement uses TRBV13 and TRBJ2-3, with D uncertain. The V gene lost 5 bases and the J gene lost 5 bases, with 11 bases spanning the gap. The CDR3 has 13 amino acids. In germline, CDR1 is PRHDT, CDR2 FYEKMQ (reference sequence). The CDR3 coding sequence is TGTGCCAGCAGCGAAGCCAACGTAGATACGCAGTATTTT. Translating gives CASSEANVDTQYF.

The chain carries TRBV7-2 and TRBJ2-1; 10 bases align to TRBD2. This CDR3 comprises 17 residues. J was trimmed by 0 bases and V by 2 bases; bases with no gene match: 4. CDR1 is SGHTA and CDR2 is FQGNSA in the germline V gene. CDR3 bases: TGTGCCAGCAGCTTACAGGCTAGCGGGAGCTCCTACAATGAGCAGTTCTTC. It yields the protein CASSLQASGSSYNEQFF.